One and the same sample provided the 26 T cell receptor beta chains below, sequenced in a study of blood T cell repertoires in COVID-19. Data came from immunoSEQ multiplex PCR; TCRdb stores just in-frame clones and leaves some out. The sample holds about 330,000 clones; roughly 87% are singletons and the top ten take around 9.9%. The sequencing input was peripheral blood. The receptors shown here come from a man in his thirties or forties with COVID-19, enrolled during active disease.

Of note for this clone: A read error may produce the germline difference seen at one junction end. J is TRBJ2-7 and V is TRBV2; D is perhaps TRBD2 (5 bases). Germline lookup yields CDR1 SNHLY and CDR2 FYNNEI. CDR3 length: 10 amino acids. The CDR3 loop reads CASSEPGIRF. The CDR3 coding sequence is TGTGCCAGCAGTGAACCGGGAATTCGGTTC.

V is TRBV11-1 and J is TRBJ1-5; TRBD1 matches at 7 bases. The CDR3 length is 13 residues. J gave up 4 bases and V 8 bases, and 5 bases lay outside the gene matches. Germline V CDR1 and CDR2: SGHAT, FQDESV (reference sequence). This CDR3 is CASASGGNQPQHF. As DNA, the CDR3 is TGTGCCAGCGCCTCAGGGGGAAATCAGCCCCAGCATTTT.

This sequence joins TRBV4-3 and TRBJ1-2; D gene uncertain. The CDR3 loop spans 15 amino acids. Germline V gene sequence: CDR1 LGHNA, CDR2 YSLEER. Trimming removed 3 bases from V and 4 bases from J, with 15 bases in between. The CDR3, as DNA: TGCGCCAGCAGCCAGAGTTGGACTGGCGGCTATGGCTACACCTTC. It translates to CASSQSWTGGYGYTF.

This clone has only one observation. This chain joins TRBV7-9 and TRBJ1-3, with TRBD1 identical over 9 bases. The CDR3 consists of 16 residues. Germline CDR1 SEHNR, CDR2 FQNEAQ (reference sequence). The J segment lost 0 bases and the V segment lost 5 bases, leaving 5 bases of the junction unmatched. CDR3 loop: CASSHQTGGSGNTIYF. CDR3 bases: TGTGCCAGCAGCCACCAGACAGGGGGCTCTGGAAACACCATATATTTT.

The chain has TRBV7-3 and TRBJ1-2; 8 bases line up with TRBD1. The CDR3 has 13 residues. The germline V gene encodes CDR1 SGHTA and CDR2 FQGTGA. V lost 5 bases, J lost 4 bases, and 3 bases stayed unmatched. CDR3 protein: CASSKTGAYGYTF. CDR3 DNA sequence: TGTGCCAGCAGCAAGACAGGGGCCTATGGCTACACCTTC.

This chain connects TRBV2 to TRBJ2-5; 9 nucleotides agree with TRBD2. This CDR3 contains 16 residues. The germline gives CDR1 SNHLY, CDR2 FYNNEI. V trimming: 3 bases; J trimming: 7 bases; junction bases outside the gene matches: 12. The DNA for the CDR3 is TGTGCCAGCAGTGATGGGGCTAGCGGGGCCTCGACGACCCAGTACTTC. Its protein is CASSDGASGASTTQYF.

This clone was counted at least ten times. Distinct nucleotide sequences in the sample also encode this CDR3. J is TRBJ1-2 and V is TRBV5-1; the D gene is possibly TRBD1 (5 bases). The germline CDR1 and CDR2 sequences are SGHRS and YFSETQ. The V and J ends lost 1 base and 7 bases respectively, with 11 bases between them. This CDR3 has 13 residues. CDR3 loop: CASSLQGIGGYTF. The CDR3 DNA follows: TGCGCCAGCAGCTTGCAGGGCATCGGTGGCTACACCTTC.

The rearrangement uses TRBV3-1 (or the pseudogene TRBV3-2) and TRBJ1-4; D uncertain. CDR1 LGHDT and CDR2 YNNKEL come from the germline V gene (reference sequence). The CDR3 totals 15 residues. V dropped 1 base and J dropped 7 bases, with 13 bases sitting between them. CDR3 sequence: CASSQGILEGEKLFF. The CDR3 coding sequence is TGTGCCAGCAGCCAAGGAATCCTAGAGGGTGAAAAACTGTTTTTT.

The J gene is TRBJ2-7, the V gene TRBV6-5, with 7 bases aligning to TRBD1. The length of the CDR3 is 15 residues. Germline trimming cut 2 bases from V and 7 bases from J; bases unmatched to any gene: 11. Germline V lookup: CDR1 MNHEY, CDR2 SVGAGI. The CDR3 sequence: CASSYGDSQRREQYF. In DNA, the CDR3 is TGTGCCAGCAGTTACGGGGACAGTCAACGTAGGGAGCAGTACTTC.

This rearrangement joins TRBV25-1 to TRBJ1-2; TRBD1 aligns across 7 bases. J lost 4 bases, V lost 1 base, and 3 bases had no gene match. Germline loops: CDR1 MGHDK, CDR2 SYGVNS. CDR3 length equals 14 residues. CDR3 coding DNA: TGTGCCAGCAGTGAATTATGGGACAGCTATGGCTACACCTTC. It yields the protein CASSELWDSYGYTF.

This chain uses TRBV11-3 with TRBJ2-7, with TRBD2 matching 8 bases. In germline, CDR1 is SGHNT, CDR2 YENEEA. Unmatched junction bases numbered 9, after V lost 5 bases and J lost 6 bases. This CDR3 comprises 14 residues. The CDR3: CASSPSGSVFEQYF. The CDR3 nucleotides read TGTGCCAGCAGCCCCAGCGGGAGTGTCTTCGAGCAGTACTTC. The full variable domain, its missing parts supplied by reference TRBV11-3 and TRBJ2-7, is EAGVVQSPRYKIIEKKQPVAFWCNPISGHNTLYWYLQNLGQGPELLIRYENEEAVDDSQLPKDRFSAERLKGVDSTLKIQPAELGDSAVYLCASSPSGSVFEQYFGPGTRLTVT.

The chain links TRBV7-8 to TRBJ1-1; 10 nucleotides agree with TRBD1. The CDR3 contains 14 residues. The germline CDR1 and CDR2 sequences are SGHVS and FQNEAQ. V trimming: 5 bases; J trimming: 4 bases; junction bases outside the gene matches: 4. The CDR3 sequence is CASSGQGGGTEAFF. The DNA for the CDR3 is TGTGCCAGCAGCGGACAGGGGGGAGGCACTGAAGCTTTCTTT.

This clone turned up a few times. The rearrangement links TRBV12-3 or TRBV12-4 to TRBJ1-5; possible D gene TRBD1, 5 bases. The V gene lost 6 bases and the J gene lost 5 bases, with 8 bases spanning the gap. CDR3 length equals 12 residues. The CDR3 spells CASSRAYQPQHF. DNA of the CDR3: TGTGCCAGCAGCAGGGCCTATCAGCCCCAGCATTTT.

J is TRBJ1-1 and V is TRBV29-1, with D uncertain. The CDR3 covers 15 residues. Germline V gene sequence: CDR1 SQVTM, CDR2 ANQGSEA. The V end lost 4 bases, the J end lost 0 bases, and 15 bases lay between the germline ends. The CDR3 coding sequence is TGCAGCGTTGCGGGAGTCCACAACATGAACACTGAAGCTTTCTTT. It specifies CSVAGVHNMNTEAFF. Together with reference TRBV29-1 and TRBJ1-1, the CDR3 gives the full variable domain: SAVISQKPSRDICQRGTSLTIQCQVDSQVTMMFWYRQQPGQSLTLIATANQGSEATYESGFVIDKFPISRPNLTFSTLTVSNMSPEDSSIYLCSVAGVHNMNTEAFFGQGTRLTVV.

The chain combines TRBV15 with TRBJ2-7; D may be TRBD2 (5 bases). This CDR3 contains 19 residues. Germline V gene sequence: CDR1 LNHNV, CDR2 YYDKDF (reference sequence). Deletions cut 0 bases from V and 6 bases from J, with 27 bases between. The CDR3 bases are TGTGCCACCAGCAGAGATCCCGCAGGCGGACTCCCCGTTGTTGCCGAGCAGTACTTC. Protein: CATSRDPAGGLPVVAEQYF.

V gene TRBV7-9 combines with J gene TRBJ2-5; D remains unclear. The ends were cut back, 0 bases at V and 5 bases at J, with 10 bases in the middle. CDR3 length: 14 residues. Per the germline V gene, CDR1 is SEHNR and CDR2 is FQNEAQ (reference sequence). CDR3 coding DNA: TGTGCCAGCAGCTTAGCGGTTCGCCGGGAGACCCAGTACTTC. It codes for CASSLAVRRETQYF.

The V and J genes are TRBV19 and TRBJ2-1, with 8 bases matching TRBD1. Germline CDR1 LNHDA, CDR2 SQIVND (reference sequence). The CDR3 is 14 residues long. The V gene end was trimmed by 3 bases and the J gene end by 6 bases; junction bases not matched to a gene: 4. CDR3 residues: CASSIRGLPNEQFF. The CDR3 coding sequence is TGTGCCAGTAGTATCAGGGGGCTGCCCAATGAGCAGTTCTTC.

This clone was counted between two and nine times. The chain uses TRBV28 and TRBJ1-2; 7 bases line up with TRBD1. Germline assignment: CDR1 MDHEN and CDR2 SYDVKM. The CDR3 length is 14 residues. The trim removed 6 bases at V and 5 bases at J, leaving 9 bases unmatched. CDR3 amino acids: CASSLRGRGYGYTF. For the CDR3, the DNA is TGTGCCAGCAGCCTTAGGGGGCGCGGGTATGGCTACACCTTC.

This chain connects TRBV7-3 to TRBJ2-1; 7 bases agree with TRBD1. V gave up 0 bases and J gave up 8 bases; unmatched junction bases: 4. The germline gives CDR1 SGHTA, CDR2 FQGTGA. The CDR3 consists of 14 residues. CDR3 in DNA: TGTGCCAGCAGCTTAACAGGGGGCGCGGATGAGCAGTTCTTC. Its protein product is CASSLTGGADEQFF.

This clone was seen a handful of times. The V and J genes are TRBV6-5 and TRBJ1-2; D is perhaps TRBD1 (6 bases). Trimming shortened V by 6 bases and J by 2 bases, and 13 bases separated the two germline ends. Per the germline V gene, CDR1 is MNHEY and CDR2 is SVGAGI. The CDR3 covers 14 residues. CDR3 bases: TGTGCCAGCAGAACCCAGGGGACCAACTATGGCTACACCTTC. Protein: CASRTQGTNYGYTF.

The CDR3 here is CASSELQGSSQETQYF. CDR3 bases: TGCGCCAGCAGTGAGTTACAGGGGAGTAGCCAAGAGACCCAGTACTTC. The V gene is TRBV10-1, the J gene TRBJ2-5; 7 nucleotides agree with TRBD1. V shed 1 base and J 1 base; nucleotides not matched to a gene: 6. This CDR3 contains 16 residues. Germline V gene sequence: CDR1 WNHNN, CDR2 SYGVQD (reference sequence).

This sequence joins TRBV6-6 and TRBJ2-7; no clear D. V lost 2 bases and J 2 bases, leaving 4 bases between the germline ends. CDR3 length equals 12 residues. Germline V gene data show CDR1 as MNHNY and CDR2 as SVGAGI (reference sequence). The CDR3 spells CASSYVAYEQYF. As DNA, the CDR3 is TGTGCCAGCAGTTACGTCGCCTACGAGCAGTACTTC.

The chain recombines TRBV2 with TRBJ2-1, with 12 bases aligning to TRBD2. The V gene's germline CDR1 is SNHLY and CDR2 FYNNEI. V trimming: 6 bases; J trimming: 7 bases; junction bases outside the gene matches: 7. The CDR3 is 15 amino acids. CDR3 in DNA: TGTGCCAGCAGGGCGACTAGCGGGAGTTATAATGAGCAGTTCTTC. Translation gives CASRATSGSYNEQFF.

J is TRBJ1-3 and V is TRBV2; D call uncertain. Deletions cut 6 bases from V and 0 bases from J, with 12 bases between. Germline V gene data show CDR1 as SNHLY and CDR2 as FYNNEI. This CDR3 spans 15 amino acids. CDR3 DNA: TGTGCCAGCAGCGACACAGCCTTCTCTGGAAACACCATATATTTT. This translates into CASSDTAFSGNTIYF.

V and J are TRBV19 and TRBJ1-2; 10 nucleotides agree with TRBD1. V lost 5 bases, J lost 4 bases, and 7 bases stayed unmatched. Germline assignment: CDR1 LNHDA and CDR2 SQIVND (reference sequence). The CDR3 has 15 residues. CDR3 region: CASSPTGGLIYGYTF. CDR3 sequence (DNA): TGTGCCAGTAGTCCGACAGGGGGCCTTATCTATGGCTACACCTTC.

V gene TRBV14 combines with J gene TRBJ2-7; TRBD2 is a possible D gene (5 bases). The CDR3 totals 14 residues. Per germline, CDR1 SGHDN and CDR2 FVKESK. With 0 bases removed from V and 5 bases from J, the gap between germline ends came to 11 bases. The CDR3 region has the DNA TGTGCCAGCAGCCAAGAAATGGCCGGGGACGAGCAGTACTTC. Amino acids: CASSQEMAGDEQYF.